This TCR beta chain was observed in a study of kidney transplant recipient with SARS-CoV-2 infection. V was shortened by 1 base and J by 5 bases, with 12 bases between the two germline ends. Germline V gene data show CDR1 as SGHDT and CDR2 as YYEEEE. The CDR3 covers 14 residues. TCRdb re-called the reads with MiXCR, one entry per CDR3 protein. The data hold about 250,000 distinct CDR3 sequences, with under 35% observed a single time. The material sequenced was a blood sample, taken at baseline and on roughly day 120 from a kidney transplant recipient. This receptor was taken from a male patient in his 30s who had COVID-19 and was a kidney transplant recipient. Among the T cells, some may be from the graft donor. This rearrangement joins TRBV5-6 to TRBJ1-1; D is unresolved. The CDR3 is CASSLWTGATEAFF. Here the CDR3 DNA reads TGTGCCAGCAGCTTGTGGACGGGCGCGACTGAAGCTTTCTTT.